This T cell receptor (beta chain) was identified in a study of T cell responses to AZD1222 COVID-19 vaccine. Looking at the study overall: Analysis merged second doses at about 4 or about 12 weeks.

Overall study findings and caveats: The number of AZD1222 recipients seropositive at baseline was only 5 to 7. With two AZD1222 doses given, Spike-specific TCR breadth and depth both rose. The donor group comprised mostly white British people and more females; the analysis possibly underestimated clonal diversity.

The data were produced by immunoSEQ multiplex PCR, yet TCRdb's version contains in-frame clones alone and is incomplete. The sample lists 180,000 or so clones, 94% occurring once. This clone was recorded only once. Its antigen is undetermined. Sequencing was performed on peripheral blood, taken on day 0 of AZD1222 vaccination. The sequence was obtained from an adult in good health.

The CDR3, as DNA: TGCGCCAGCAGCCAAGAGGCAGCGGGGGCAGGTTCACCCCTCCACTTT. Translating it yields CASSQEAAGAGSPLHF. V is TRBV4-1 and J is TRBJ1-6; D is perhaps TRBD1 (6 bases). The germline CDR1 and CDR2 sequences are MGHRA and YSYEKL. V was shortened by 0 bases and J by 9 bases, with 15 bases between the two germline ends. The CDR3 sequence is 16 residues long.